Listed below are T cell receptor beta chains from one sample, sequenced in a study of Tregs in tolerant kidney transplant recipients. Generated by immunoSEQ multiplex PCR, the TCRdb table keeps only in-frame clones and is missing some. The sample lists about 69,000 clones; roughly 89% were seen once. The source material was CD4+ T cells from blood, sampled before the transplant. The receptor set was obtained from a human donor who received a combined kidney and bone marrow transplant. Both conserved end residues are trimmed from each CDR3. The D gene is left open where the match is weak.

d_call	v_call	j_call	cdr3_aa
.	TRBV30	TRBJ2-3	AWSVGDTQY
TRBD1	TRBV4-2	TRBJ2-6	ASSQETGDGANVLT
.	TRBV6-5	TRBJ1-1	ASSNNEWNTEAF
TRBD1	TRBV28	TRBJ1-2	ASRIQGAGYT
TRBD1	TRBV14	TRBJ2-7	ASSHPGQGSEQY
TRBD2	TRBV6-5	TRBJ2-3	ASSYSGTSGTDTQY
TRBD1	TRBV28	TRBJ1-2	AIDIQGAHYGYT
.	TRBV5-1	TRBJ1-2	ASSLASSGYT
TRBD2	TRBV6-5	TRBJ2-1	ATQEAGAVYNEQF
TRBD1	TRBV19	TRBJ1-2	ASSPGQGYGYT
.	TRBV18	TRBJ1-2	ASSSNRDMANYGYT
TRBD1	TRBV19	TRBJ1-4	ASSARTGDNEKLF
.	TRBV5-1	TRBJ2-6	ASSWGPSGANVLT
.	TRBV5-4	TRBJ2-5	ASSWGRETQY
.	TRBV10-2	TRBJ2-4	ASSESLIGGKNIQY
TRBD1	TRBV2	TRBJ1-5	ASSGPGGAVQPQH
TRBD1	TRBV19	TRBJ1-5	ASRGQGGNQPQH
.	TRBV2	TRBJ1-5	ASSGAGEGQPQH
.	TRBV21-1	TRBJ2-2	AIHWTGVDTGELF
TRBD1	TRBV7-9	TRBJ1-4	ASSLPQGTNEKLF
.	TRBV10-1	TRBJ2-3	ASSRTDTDTQY
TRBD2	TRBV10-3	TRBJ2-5	AISVAGVMETQY
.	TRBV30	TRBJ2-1	AWTYGGDNEQF
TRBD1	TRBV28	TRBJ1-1	ASTTQGQGLTEAF
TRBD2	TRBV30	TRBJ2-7	AWSVPPPSGRRYEQY
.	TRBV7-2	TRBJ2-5	ASSTDSIRTQY
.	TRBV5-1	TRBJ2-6	ASSSPGRQSSGANVLT
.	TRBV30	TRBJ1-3	AWRASPRNTIY
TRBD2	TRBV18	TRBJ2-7	ASSPPGLAGGHEQY
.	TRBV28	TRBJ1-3	ASSRTEGNTIY
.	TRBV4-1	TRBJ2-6	ASSQSGAGANVLT
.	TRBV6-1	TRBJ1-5	ASSDTQASNQPQH
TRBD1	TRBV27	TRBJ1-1	ASGTGLGTEAF
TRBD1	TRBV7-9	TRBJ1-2	ASSLALGQGASGYT
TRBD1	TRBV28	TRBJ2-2	ASSSGQGALNTGELF
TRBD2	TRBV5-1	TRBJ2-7	ASSLTLAGALYEQY
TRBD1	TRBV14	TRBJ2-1	ASSQRTGLGEQF
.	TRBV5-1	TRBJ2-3	ASSLQPTSSTDTQY
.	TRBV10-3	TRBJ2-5	ATAGTSEETQY
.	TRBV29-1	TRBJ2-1	SARMSSYNEQF
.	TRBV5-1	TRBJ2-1	ASSFSGNEQF
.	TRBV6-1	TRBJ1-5	ASSAHLNQPQH
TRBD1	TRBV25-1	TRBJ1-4	ASRPGGPEKLF
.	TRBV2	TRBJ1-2	ASSGQMYGYT
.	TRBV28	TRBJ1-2	ASTWDSLSHGYT
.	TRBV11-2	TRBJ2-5	ASSPPGLHETQY
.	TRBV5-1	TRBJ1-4	ASSFQGGGTNEKLF